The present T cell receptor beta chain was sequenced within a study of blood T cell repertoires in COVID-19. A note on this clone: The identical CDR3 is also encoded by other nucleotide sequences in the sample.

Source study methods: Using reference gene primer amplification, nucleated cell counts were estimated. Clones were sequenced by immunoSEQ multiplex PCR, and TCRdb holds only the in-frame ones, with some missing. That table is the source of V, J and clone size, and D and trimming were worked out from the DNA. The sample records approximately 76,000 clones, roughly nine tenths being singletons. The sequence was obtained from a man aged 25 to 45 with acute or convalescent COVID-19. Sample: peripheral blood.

CDR3: CASSQDLAGDFYEQYF. CDR3 DNA sequence: TGCGCCAGCAGCCAAGACCTAGCGGGTGACTTCTACGAGCAGTACTTC. V and J are TRBV4-1 and TRBJ2-7; 8 positions agree with TRBD2. The germline CDR1 and CDR2 sequences are MGHRA and YSYEKL. V was clipped by 0 bases and J by 3 bases; unmatched bases: 7. The CDR3 extends over 16 amino acids.